This T cell receptor beta chain was obtained from a study of blood T cell repertoires in COVID-19 (dated by TCRdb to 2018 to 2021). Background for the entire study: Collaborator samples came from the United States, Italy and Spain and covered acute and convalescent phases of COVID-19. The prospective study material was composed of cDNA or gDNA derived from T cells, B-cell-depleted T cells, or PBMCs. Subjects who had been exposed to COVID-19, were actively infected with it, or had recovered from it provided the deeply sampled blood TCRbeta repertoires that made up the dataset. A freely available public database, intended as a resource for researchers studying the immune response to SARS-CoV-2, is where the repertoires were released. Samples were obtained from the ongoing ImmuneRACE study (first 160 participants) and from 1,200 or so subjects provided by 6 global collaborators. Nearly every sample came with metadata listing a de-identified subject ID, COVID-19 status, age in years and sex. Where available, HLA class I and class II types were taken from metadata supplied by the sample provider and were not determined by assay-based typing. Summary of the overall study and its limitations: How much clinical and demographic metadata was included differed by source and by participant, and the metadata was provided uncurated.

TCRbeta CDR3 regions were amplified from genomic DNA using the immunoSEQ Assay, a bias-controlled multiplex PCR. Concerning the study's data processing: The number of nucleated cells in each sample was estimated from the amplification of reference gene primers within the assay. To quantify the absolute abundance of each unique TCRbeta CDR3 rearrangement, sequence reads were collapsed and filtered. For each sample, productive Simpson clonality was calculated as the square root of Simpson's diversity index over productive rearrangements. TCRdb limited this immuneACCESS table to in-frame rearrangements with V and J called. A share of clones is missing; checked studies link under half to unresolved V genes, and the rest is unexplained. That table gives V, J and clone size, and the DNA gave D and trimming. The sample contains 150,000 to 200,000 clones, approximately 80% of them found a single time. The ten largest account for 6% of the sample.

The CDR3 goes from the cysteine to the phenylalanine over 13 residues. Only CDR3 DNA is held: 39 bases, read in frame from base 1. Taken from the germline V gene, the CDR1 and CDR2 loops are SGHTA and FQGTGA. Participants in the prospective study were enrolled through a virtual design, were aged roughly 18 to 100 years, and lived in approximately 24 United States geographic areas. To assign participants to cohorts, the prospective study relied on clinical history that participants themselves reported in a screening survey and a study questionnaire. ImmuneRACE Cohort 3 recovered participants were defined by two consecutive negative NP/OP PCR tests, healthcare professional clearance, or symptom resolution. Mobile phlebotomists in the prospective study collected whole blood, serum and a nasopharyngeal or oropharyngeal swab from every participant. Participants in the prospective study had the option to provide additional blood draws and questionnaires over a roughly two-month period. Prospective study blood samples were shipped either frozen or at room temperature before DNA extraction.

On this clone itself: It has no known antigen specificity. Its ends do not fully match the called genes, so a read error is possible.

This TCR was sampled from a man aged 40-55 years who had recovered from COVID-19. Sample: PBMCs or T cells enriched from blood (not recorded which). Recombination joined TRBV7-3 with TRBJ1-1, with TRBD1 identical over 7 junction bases. DNA sequence: TGTGCCAGCAGCCTACAGGGGAACTCTGAAGCTTTCTTT. Translation gives CASSLQGNSEAFF.